This T cell receptor beta chain was identified in a study of CD8+ T cells in alopecia areata. The study's findings and limits: Lesional scalp displayed greater clonality than normal scalp, most notably in alopecia totalis/universalis.

Documented treatment: oral pan-JAK inhibitor, 5-10 mg twice daily. Once RNA had been extracted, it was reverse transcribed into cDNA to act as the sequencing template. Sequencing used immunoSEQ multiplex PCR; TCRdb keeps in-frame clones, though not all of them. The sample has about 220,000 clones; around 57% are singletons. Germline values: CDR1 SGHNT, CDR2 YYREEE (reference sequence). This CDR3 has 12 amino acids. Between the trimmed V and J ends, which lost 4 bases and 3 bases, there was a span of 8 bases. Only a few counts were recorded for this clone. Its cognate antigen is unknown. The gene calls are TRBV5-4 and TRBJ2-7; D might be TRBD1 or TRBD2, each matching 5 bases. Sequenced material: CD4+ T cells sorted from blood, taken at week 4, from a patient treated with tofacitinib. The sequence was collected from a human donor with alopecia areata. CDR3 bases: TGTGCCAGCAGCCGGGACGACTACGAGCAGTACTTC. The encoded protein is CASSRDDYEQYF.